This T cell receptor beta chain was captured in a study of blood T cell repertoires in COVID-19. About the research overall: Spain, Italy and the United States supplied samples that represented acute and convalescent COVID-19. In each case, the material was cDNA or gDNA derived from T cells, B-cell-depleted T cells, or PBMCs.

In terms of age and location, participants ranged from roughly 18 to 100 years and lived in approximately 24 US areas. The study counted Cohort 3 donors as recovered given two negative PCRs, clearance, or symptom resolution. TCRdb keeps only in-frame clones here, not all; method: immunoSEQ multiplex PCR. The table has a few hundred thousand clones, roughly 84% seen once. J gave up 2 bases and V 5 bases, and 5 bases lay outside the gene matches. This CDR3 is 15 amino acids long. Germline CDR1 and CDR2: MDHEN and SYDVKM. The sequenced material came from PBMCs or T cells enriched from blood (not recorded which). The TCR originated in a man aged 50-59 years who had recovered from COVID-19. V gene TRBV28 combines with J gene TRBJ1-5; 8 bases line up with TRBD1. CDR3 residues: CASSNGQGRNQPQHF. CDR3 nucleotides: TGTGCCAGCAGTAACGGACAGGGCCGCAATCAGCCCCAGCATTTT.